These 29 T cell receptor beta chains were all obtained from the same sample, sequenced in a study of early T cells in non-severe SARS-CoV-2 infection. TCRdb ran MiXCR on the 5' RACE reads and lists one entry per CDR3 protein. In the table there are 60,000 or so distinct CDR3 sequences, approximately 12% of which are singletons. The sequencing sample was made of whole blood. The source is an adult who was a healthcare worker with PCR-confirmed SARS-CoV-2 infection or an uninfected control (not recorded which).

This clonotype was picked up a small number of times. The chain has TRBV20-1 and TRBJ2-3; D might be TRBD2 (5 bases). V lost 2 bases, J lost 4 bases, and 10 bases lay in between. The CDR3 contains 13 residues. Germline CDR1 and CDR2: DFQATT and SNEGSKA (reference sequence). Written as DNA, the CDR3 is TGCAGTGCTAGAACTAGTGGCGCAGATACGCAGTATTTT. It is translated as CSARTSGADTQYF.

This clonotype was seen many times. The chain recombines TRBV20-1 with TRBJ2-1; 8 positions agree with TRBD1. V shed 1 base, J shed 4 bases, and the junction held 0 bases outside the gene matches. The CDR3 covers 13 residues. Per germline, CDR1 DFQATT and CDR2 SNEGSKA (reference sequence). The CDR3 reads CSARGDRYNEQFF. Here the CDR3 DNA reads TGCAGTGCTAGAGGGGACAGGTACAATGAGCAGTTCTTC.

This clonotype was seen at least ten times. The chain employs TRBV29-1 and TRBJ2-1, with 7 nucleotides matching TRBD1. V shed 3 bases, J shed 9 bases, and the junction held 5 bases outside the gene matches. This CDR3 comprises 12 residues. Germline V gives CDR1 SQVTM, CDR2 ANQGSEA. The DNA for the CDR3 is TGCAGCGTTGACAGGGGGTCAAGTGAGCAGTTCTTC. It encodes CSVDRGSSEQFF.

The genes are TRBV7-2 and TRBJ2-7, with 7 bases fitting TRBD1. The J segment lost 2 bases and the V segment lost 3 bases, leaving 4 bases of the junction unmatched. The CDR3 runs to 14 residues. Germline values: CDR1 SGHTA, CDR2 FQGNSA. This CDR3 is CASSFGTATYEQYF. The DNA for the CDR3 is TGTGCCAGCAGCTTCGGGACAGCCACCTACGAGCAGTACTTC.

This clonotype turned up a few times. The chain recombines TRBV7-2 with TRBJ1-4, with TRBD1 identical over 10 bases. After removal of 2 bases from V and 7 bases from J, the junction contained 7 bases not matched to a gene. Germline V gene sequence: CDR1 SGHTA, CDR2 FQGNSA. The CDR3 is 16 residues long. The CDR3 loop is CASSLFRTGGGEKLFF. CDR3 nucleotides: TGTGCCAGCAGCTTATTTCGGACAGGGGGTGGTGAAAAACTGTTTTTT.

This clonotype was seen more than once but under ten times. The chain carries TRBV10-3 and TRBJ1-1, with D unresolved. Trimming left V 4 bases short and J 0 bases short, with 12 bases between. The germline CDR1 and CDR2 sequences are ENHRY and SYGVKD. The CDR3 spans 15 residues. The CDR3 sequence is CAISAGEGMNTEAFF. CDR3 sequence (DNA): TGTGCCATCAGTGCCGGGGAAGGGATGAACACTGAAGCTTTCTTT.

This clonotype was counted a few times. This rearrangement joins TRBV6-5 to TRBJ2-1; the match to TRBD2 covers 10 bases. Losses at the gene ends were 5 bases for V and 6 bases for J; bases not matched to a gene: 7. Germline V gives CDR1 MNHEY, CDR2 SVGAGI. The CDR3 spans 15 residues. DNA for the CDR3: TGTGCCAGCAGTGAAGCGGGGGGGCGGAGCAATGAGCAGTTCTTC. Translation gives CASSEAGGRSNEQFF.

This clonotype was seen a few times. CDR3 sequence reads: CASSESYHRGFVYEQYF. The CDR3 DNA reads TGCGCCAGCAGTGAGTCGTATCACAGGGGGTTTGTCTACGAGCAGTACTTC. The chain is built from TRBV10-1 and TRBJ2-7, with TRBD1 matching over 8 bases. Germline values: CDR1 WNHNN, CDR2 SYGVQD (reference sequence). The V gene end was trimmed by 0 bases and the J gene end by 3 bases; junction bases not matched to a gene: 10. The CDR3 length is 17 residues.

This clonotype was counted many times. CDR3: CASSLREGTSEQYF. The CDR3 DNA is TGTGCCAGCAGTTTGAGGGAGGGTACTTCCGAGCAGTACTTC. The chain links TRBV12-3 or TRBV12-4 to TRBJ2-7; TRBD2 agrees at 7 bases. With 3 bases clipped from V and 6 bases from J, the junction kept 8 bases outside the gene matches. The CDR3 runs 14 residues.

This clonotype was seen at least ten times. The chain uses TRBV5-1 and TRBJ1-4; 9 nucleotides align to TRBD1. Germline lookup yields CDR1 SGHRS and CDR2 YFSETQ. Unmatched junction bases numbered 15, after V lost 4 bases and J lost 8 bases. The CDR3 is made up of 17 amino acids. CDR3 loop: CASSEDRGSIISEKLFF. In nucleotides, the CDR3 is TGCGCCAGCAGCGAAGACAGGGGGTCTATAATTTCGGAAAAACTGTTTTTT.

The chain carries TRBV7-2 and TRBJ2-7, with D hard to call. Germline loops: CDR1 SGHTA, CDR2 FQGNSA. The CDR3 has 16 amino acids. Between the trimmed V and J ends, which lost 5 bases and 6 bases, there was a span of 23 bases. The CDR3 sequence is CASSPRGALEGGEQYF. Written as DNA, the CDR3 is TGTGCCAGCAGCCCCAGAGGAGCTCTGGAAGGCGGCGAGCAGTACTTC.

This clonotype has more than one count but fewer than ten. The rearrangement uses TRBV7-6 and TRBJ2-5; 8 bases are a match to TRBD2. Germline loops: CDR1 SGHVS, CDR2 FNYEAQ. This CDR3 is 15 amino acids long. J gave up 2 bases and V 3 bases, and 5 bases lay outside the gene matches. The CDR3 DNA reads TGTGCCAGCAGCTTGAATTCGGGGGGGCAAGAGACCCAGTACTTC. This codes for CASSLNSGGQETQYF.

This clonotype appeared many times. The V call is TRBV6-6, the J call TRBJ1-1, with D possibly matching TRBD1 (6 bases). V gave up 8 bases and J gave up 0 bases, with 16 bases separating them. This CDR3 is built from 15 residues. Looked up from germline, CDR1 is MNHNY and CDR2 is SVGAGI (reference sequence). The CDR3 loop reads CASGGPGDMNTEAFF. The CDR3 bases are TGTGCCAGCGGGGGACCAGGGGACATGAACACTGAAGCTTTCTTT.

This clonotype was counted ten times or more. DNA of the CDR3: TGTGCCAGCAGCACAGGGTCCAATCAGCCCCAGCATTTT. Protein sequence: CASSTGSNQPQHF. The genes are TRBV7-9 and TRBJ1-5, with D tentatively TRBD1 (6 bases). The V and J ends lost 5 bases and 3 bases respectively, with 8 bases between them. CDR1 and CDR2 (germline): SEHNR, FQNEAQ (reference sequence). The CDR3 loop spans 13 amino acids.

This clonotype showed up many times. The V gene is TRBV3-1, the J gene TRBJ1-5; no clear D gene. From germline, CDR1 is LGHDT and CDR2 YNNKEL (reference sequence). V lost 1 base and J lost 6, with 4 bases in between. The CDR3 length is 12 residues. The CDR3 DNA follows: TGTGCCAGCAGCCAAGGGGCTCAGCCCCAGCATTTT. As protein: CASSQGAQPQHF.

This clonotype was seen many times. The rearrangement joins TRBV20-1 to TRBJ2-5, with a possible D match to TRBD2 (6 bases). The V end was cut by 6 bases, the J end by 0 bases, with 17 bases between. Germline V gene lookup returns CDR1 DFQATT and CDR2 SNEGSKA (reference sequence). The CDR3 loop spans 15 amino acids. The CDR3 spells CSAIDLAADQETQYF. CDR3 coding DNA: TGCAGTGCCATAGATTTAGCGGCAGACCAAGAGACCCAGTACTTC.

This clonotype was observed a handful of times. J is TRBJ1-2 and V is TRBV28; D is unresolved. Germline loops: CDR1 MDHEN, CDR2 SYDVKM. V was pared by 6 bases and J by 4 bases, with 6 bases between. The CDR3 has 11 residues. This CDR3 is CASRTGYGYTF. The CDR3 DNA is TGTGCCAGCAGGACGGGCTATGGCTACACCTTC.

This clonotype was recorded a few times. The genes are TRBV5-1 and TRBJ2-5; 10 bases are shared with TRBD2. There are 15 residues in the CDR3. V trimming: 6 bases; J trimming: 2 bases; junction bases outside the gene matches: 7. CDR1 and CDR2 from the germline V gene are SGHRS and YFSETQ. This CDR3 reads CASTPSGSGQETQYF. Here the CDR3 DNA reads TGCGCCAGCACCCCTAGCGGGAGTGGTCAAGAGACCCAGTACTTC.

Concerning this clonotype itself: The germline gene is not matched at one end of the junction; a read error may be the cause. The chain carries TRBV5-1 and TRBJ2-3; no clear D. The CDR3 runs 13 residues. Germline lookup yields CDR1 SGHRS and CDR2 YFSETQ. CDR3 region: CDSSLGPKDTQYF. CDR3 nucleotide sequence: TGCGACAGCAGCCTGGGCCCGAAGGATACGCAGTATTTT.

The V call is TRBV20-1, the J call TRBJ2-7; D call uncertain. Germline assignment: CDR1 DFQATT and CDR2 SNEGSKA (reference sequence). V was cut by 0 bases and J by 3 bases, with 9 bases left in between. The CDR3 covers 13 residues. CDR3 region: CSARDNLNYEQYF. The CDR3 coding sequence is TGCAGTGCTAGAGATAATTTAAACTACGAGCAGTACTTC.

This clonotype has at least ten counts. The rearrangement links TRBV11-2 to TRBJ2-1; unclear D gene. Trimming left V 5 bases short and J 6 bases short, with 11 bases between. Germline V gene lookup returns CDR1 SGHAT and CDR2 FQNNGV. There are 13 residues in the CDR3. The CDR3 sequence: CASSQIVANEQFF. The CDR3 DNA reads TGTGCCAGCAGCCAAATTGTGGCCAATGAGCAGTTCTTC.

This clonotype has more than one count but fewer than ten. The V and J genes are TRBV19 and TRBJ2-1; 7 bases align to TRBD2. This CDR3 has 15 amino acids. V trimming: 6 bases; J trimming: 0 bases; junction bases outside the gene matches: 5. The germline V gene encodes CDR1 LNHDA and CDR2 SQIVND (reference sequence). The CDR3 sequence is CASSPSGGSYNEQFF. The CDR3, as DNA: TGTGCCAGTAGCCCTAGCGGAGGCTCCTACAATGAGCAGTTCTTC.

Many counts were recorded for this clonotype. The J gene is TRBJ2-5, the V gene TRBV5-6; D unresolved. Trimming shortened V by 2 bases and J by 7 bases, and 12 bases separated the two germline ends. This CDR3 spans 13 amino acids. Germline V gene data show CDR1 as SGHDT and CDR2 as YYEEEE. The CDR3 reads CASSLSGPPTQYF. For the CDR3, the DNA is TGTGCCAGCAGCTTATCAGGACCGCCGACCCAGTACTTC.

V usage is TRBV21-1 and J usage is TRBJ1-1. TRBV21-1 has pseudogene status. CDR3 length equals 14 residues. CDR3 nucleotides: TGTGCCAGCAGCAATGGGCCGCGGAACACTGAAGCTTTCTTT. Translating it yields CASSNGPRNTEAFF.

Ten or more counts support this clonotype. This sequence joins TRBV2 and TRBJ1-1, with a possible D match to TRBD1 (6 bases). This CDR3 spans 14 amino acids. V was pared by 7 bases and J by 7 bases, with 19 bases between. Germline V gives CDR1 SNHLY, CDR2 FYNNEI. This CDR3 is CASTKEGGRGEAFF. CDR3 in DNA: TGTGCCAGCACAAAAGAGGGGGGAAGGGGTGAAGCTTTCTTT.

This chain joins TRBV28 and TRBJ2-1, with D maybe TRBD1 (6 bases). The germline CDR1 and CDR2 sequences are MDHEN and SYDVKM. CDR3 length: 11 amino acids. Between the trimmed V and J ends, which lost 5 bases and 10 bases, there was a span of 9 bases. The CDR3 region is CASSGTKEQFF. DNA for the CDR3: TGTGCCAGCAGTGGGACAAAAGAGCAGTTCTTC.

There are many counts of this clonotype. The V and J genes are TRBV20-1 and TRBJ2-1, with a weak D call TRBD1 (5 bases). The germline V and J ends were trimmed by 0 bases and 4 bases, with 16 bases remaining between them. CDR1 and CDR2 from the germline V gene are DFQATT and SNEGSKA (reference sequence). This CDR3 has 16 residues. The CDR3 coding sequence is TGCAGTGCTAGAGATAAGGGGCTAGATATATACAATGAGCAGTTCTTC. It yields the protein CSARDKGLDIYNEQFF.

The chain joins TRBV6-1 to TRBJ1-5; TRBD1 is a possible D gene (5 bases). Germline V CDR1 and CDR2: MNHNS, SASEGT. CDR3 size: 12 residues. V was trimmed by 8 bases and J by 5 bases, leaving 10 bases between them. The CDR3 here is CASLDMYQPQHF. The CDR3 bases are TGTGCCAGCCTGGACATGTATCAGCCCCAGCATTTT.

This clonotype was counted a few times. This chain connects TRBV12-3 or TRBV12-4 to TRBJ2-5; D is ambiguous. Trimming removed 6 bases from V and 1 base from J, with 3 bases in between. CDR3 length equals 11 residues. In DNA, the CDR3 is TGTGCCAGCAGGACCCAAGAGACCCAGTACTTC. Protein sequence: CASRTQETQYF.